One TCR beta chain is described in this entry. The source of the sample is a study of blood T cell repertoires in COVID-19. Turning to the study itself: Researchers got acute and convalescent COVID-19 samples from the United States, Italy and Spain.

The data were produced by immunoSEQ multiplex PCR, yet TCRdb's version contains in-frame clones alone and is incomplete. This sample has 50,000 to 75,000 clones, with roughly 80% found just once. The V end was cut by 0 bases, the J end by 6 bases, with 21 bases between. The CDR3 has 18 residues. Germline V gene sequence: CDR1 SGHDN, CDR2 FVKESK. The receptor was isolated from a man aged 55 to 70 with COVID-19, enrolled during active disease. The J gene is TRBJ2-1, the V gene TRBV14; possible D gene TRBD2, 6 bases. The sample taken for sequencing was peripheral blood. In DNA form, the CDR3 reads TGTGCCAGCAGCCAAGAAAAAGAGAGGTCCTTAGCGGTCAATGAGCAGTTCTTC. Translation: CASSQEKERSLAVNEQFF.